One and the same sample provided the 18 T cell receptor beta chains below, sequenced in a study of blood T cell repertoires in COVID-19. Only in-frame clones appear in the TCRdb table, and some are missing; sequencing was by immunoSEQ multiplex PCR. The table lists about 280,000 clones, 70% to 90% of them singletons. The sequenced material came from peripheral blood. The receptor source for this set is a woman aged 25 to 39 who had recovered from COVID-19.

The genes are TRBV5-1 and TRBJ2-6, with TRBD2 matching 8 bases. This CDR3 has 17 residues. CDR1 is SGHRS and CDR2 is YFSETQ in the germline V gene. After removal of 1 base from V and 2 bases from J, the junction contained 5 bases not matched to a gene. The DNA for the CDR3 is TGCGCCAGCAGCTTGACGGGAGGGCCGGCTGGGGCCAACGTCCTGACTTTC. Residues: CASSLTGGPAGANVLTF.

This sequence joins TRBV7-9 and TRBJ2-2; TRBD1 agrees at 9 bases. V lost 6 bases, J lost 1 base, and 15 bases stayed unmatched. Germline V gene lookup returns CDR1 SEHNR and CDR2 FQNEAQ (reference sequence). The CDR3 runs to 19 residues. CDR3 protein: CASRRRFTRDRENTGELFF. Here the CDR3 DNA reads TGTGCCAGCAGGAGGAGGTTCACCCGGGACAGGGAGAACACCGGGGAGCTGTTTTTT.

This CDR3 is CATSRQLQETQYF. CDR3 nucleotides: TGTGCCACCAGCCGACAGTTACAAGAGACCCAGTACTTC. V and J are TRBV15 and TRBJ2-5; tentatively, D is TRBD1 (5 bases). Germline V lookup: CDR1 LNHNV, CDR2 YYDKDF (reference sequence). This CDR3 has 13 amino acids. V was clipped by 5 bases and J by 2 bases, with 9 bases between them.

The table lists this clone with a count of one. The chain has TRBV27 and TRBJ2-7, with D perhaps TRBD2 (5 bases). The CDR3 is 14 amino acids. Trimming removed 3 bases at V and 3 bases at J, with 12 bases between. In germline, CDR1 is MNHEY, CDR2 SMNVEV (reference sequence). This CDR3 is CASSFRGSGYEQYF. CDR3 nucleotide sequence: TGTGCCAGCAGTTTCCGTGGGAGCGGCTACGAGCAGTACTTC.

In DNA form, the CDR3 reads TGTGCCACCAGTGATTTGTCTGTTACGCAGTATTTT. Protein: CATSDLSVTQYF. The rearrangement links TRBV24-1 to TRBJ2-3; D gene ambiguous. The germline V gene encodes CDR1 KGHDR and CDR2 SFDVKD. With 0 bases removed from V and 8 bases from J, the gap between germline ends came to 5 bases. CDR3 length equals 12 residues.

V usage is TRBV4-1 and J usage is TRBJ2-5; TRBD1 agrees at 11 bases. Germline V lookup: CDR1 MGHRA, CDR2 YSYEKL. V dropped 4 bases and J dropped 3; count of bases not matched to a gene: 7. CDR3 length: 16 amino acids. The CDR3 DNA reads TGCGCCAGCAGCCGCGCAGGACAGGGGGCTAAAGAGACCCAGTACTTC. Translation gives CASSRAGQGAKETQYF.

In its sample, this clone was seen many times. This chain connects TRBV7-3 to TRBJ2-7; 13 bases align to TRBD2. The CDR3 length is 16 residues. V shed 4 bases and J 5 bases; nucleotides not matched to a gene: 8. Germline V gene lookup returns CDR1 SGHTA and CDR2 FQGTGA. The CDR3 here is CASSSGVGLAGDEQYF. The CDR3 bases are TGTGCCAGCAGCTCAGGGGTTGGACTAGCGGGAGACGAGCAGTACTTC.

This sequence joins TRBV13 and TRBJ2-1, with TRBD2 matching 9 bases. The CDR3 has 14 amino acids. Trimming cost V 7 bases and J 5 bases; bases outside gene matches: 6. CDR1 and CDR2 from the germline V gene are PRHDT and FYEKMQ (reference sequence). The CDR3 region has the DNA TGTGCCAGCACACTAGCGGGCCAGAACAATGAGCAGTTCTTC. This encodes CASTLAGQNNEQFF.

The sample holds one count of this clone. CDR3 nucleotide sequence: TGTGCCACCAGCAGATTTGACAGGGCTCAGCCCCAGCATTTT. Protein sequence: CATSRFDRAQPQHF. The rearrangement links TRBV15 to TRBJ1-5; 7 bases match TRBD1. The CDR3 has 14 amino acids. Per germline, CDR1 LNHNV and CDR2 YYDKDF (reference sequence). Trimming took 2 bases from V and 6 from J; bases not matched to a gene: 4.

The J gene is TRBJ2-5, the V gene TRBV9; TRBD2 aligns across 9 bases. This CDR3 is 16 amino acids long. CDR1 is SGDLS, CDR2 YYNGEE, per germline. With 2 bases clipped from V and 2 bases from J, the junction kept 7 bases outside the gene matches. The CDR3 here is CASSVAGGGLQETQYF. CDR3 in DNA: TGTGCCAGCAGCGTGGCGGGGGGGGGCTTACAAGAGACCCAGTACTTC.

V gene TRBV11-3 combines with J gene TRBJ2-2; D possibly corresponds to TRBD2 (5 bases). Trimming took 4 bases from V and 2 from J, leaving 11 bases between them. The CDR3 is 15 residues long. Germline V gene data show CDR1 as SGHNT and CDR2 as YENEEA. The CDR3 sequence: CASSSGRTNTGELFF. Written as DNA, the CDR3 is TGTGCCAGCAGCTCTGGGCGGACTAACACCGGGGAGCTGTTTTTT.

This rearrangement joins TRBV28 to TRBJ1-6, with 7 bases aligning to TRBD1. This CDR3 contains 17 residues. The V segment lost 8 bases and the J segment 8 bases; nucleotides outside the gene matches: 18. Germline-derived CDR1 and CDR2 are MDHEN and SYDVKM. The CDR3 region is CASGDRVGIRGDSPLHF. The CDR3 coding sequence is TGTGCCAGCGGAGACAGGGTTGGAATCCGCGGTGATTCACCCCTCCACTTT.

This clone has a single count. V and J are TRBV4-2 and TRBJ2-7; D is unresolved. Germline CDR1 LGHNA, CDR2 YNFKEQ. Between the trimmed V and J ends, which lost 8 bases and 3 bases, there was a span of 11 bases. The length of the CDR3 is 12 residues. The CDR3 here is CASGHPNYEQYF. In DNA, the CDR3 is TGTGCCAGCGGGCACCCAAACTACGAGCAGTACTTC.

The chain uses TRBV27 and TRBJ2-3; 11 bases agree with TRBD2. The J segment lost 4 bases and the V segment lost 3 bases, leaving 15 bases of the junction unmatched. CDR3 length: 19 amino acids. CDR1 and CDR2 from the germline V gene are MNHEY and SMNVEV (reference sequence). The CDR3 DNA reads as TGTGCCAGCAGTTTTGGTAGTAGCGGGAGGGCCAGGGGGGCAGATACGCAGTATTTT. Translated: CASSFGSSGRARGADTQYF.

The table lists this clone with a count of one. This rearrangement joins TRBV13 to TRBJ2-7, with 7 bases lining up with TRBD2. This CDR3 region has 14 residues. The germline V gene encodes CDR1 PRHDT and CDR2 FYEKMQ (reference sequence). Unmatched junction bases numbered 4, after V lost 1 base and J lost 4 bases. The CDR3 bases are TGTGCCAGCAGCTTAGTGGGGGGGATTTACGAGCAGTACTTC. This codes for CASSLVGGIYEQYF.

V is TRBV19 and J is TRBJ1-5; TRBD1 agrees at 7 bases. V lost 0 bases, J lost 3 bases, and 8 bases stayed unmatched. Germline CDR1 and CDR2: LNHDA and SQIVND (reference sequence). The CDR3 runs to 17 residues. The CDR3 bases are TGTGCCAGTAGTATAGATGTCGGGACAGACCACAATCAGCCCCAGCATTTT. This codes for CASSIDVGTDHNQPQHF.

This chain links TRBV11-2 with TRBJ2-3; 7 nucleotides line up with TRBD2. Germline V gives CDR1 SGHAT, CDR2 FQNNGV. This CDR3 comprises 15 residues. The V gene end was trimmed by 5 bases and the J gene end by 7 bases; junction bases not matched to a gene: 12. CDR3 residues: CASSPAGLVAYTQYF. The CDR3, as DNA: TGTGCCAGCAGCCCCGCCGGACTAGTGGCTTATACGCAGTATTTT.

The chain combines TRBV6-5 with TRBJ1-1; 10 bases map to TRBD1. Looked up from germline, CDR1 is MNHEY and CDR2 is SVGAGI. The CDR3 is 14 amino acids. V lost 5 bases and J lost 5; bases outside the gene matches: 5. The CDR3 is CASSQTGGLTEAFF. DNA for the CDR3: TGTGCCAGCAGTCAGACAGGGGGCTTAACTGAAGCTTTCTTT.